These 12 T cell receptor beta chains share one sample of origin, sequenced in a study of T cells expressing NK-cell markers. From its re-call of the 5' RACE reads, TCRdb lists each CDR3 protein once, without DNA. Here the sample table reports about 460,000 distinct CDR3 sequences. The sequencing input was blood T cells: a sorted CD56 or NKG2C T cell subset, CD4+ or CD8+ T cells, or bulk PBMC T cells (not recorded which). These receptor sequences come from a woman aged 45 to 65 in good health.

The chain combines TRBV5-6 with TRBJ1-1; TCRdb picks TRBD1, but there is no DNA to check that call. CDR3 length equals 16 residues. Looked up from germline, CDR1 is SGHDT and CDR2 is YYEEEE. CDR3 sequence: CASSLGQGARNTEAFF.

This chain uses TRBV5-1 with TRBJ2-7; TCRdb's D call of TRBD1 is untestable without DNA. The CDR3 consists of 12 residues. Germline V CDR1 and CDR2: SGHRS, YFSETQ. The CDR3 here is CASSPTPGEQYF.

The chain carries TRBV10-3 and TRBJ2-1; TCRdb picks TRBD2, but there is no DNA to check that call. CDR1 is ENHRY and CDR2 is SYGVKD in the germline V gene. The CDR3 runs to 13 residues. The CDR3 here is CAISPGTNGEQFF.

The chain uses TRBV5-1 and TRBJ2-1; with no DNA, the TCRdb D assignment of TRBD2 cannot be verified. Germline values: CDR1 SGHRS, CDR2 YFSETQ. CDR3 length equals 16 residues. CDR3 region: CASSPQLAGGNNEQFF.

The chain recombines TRBV5-8 with TRBJ1-5; TCRdb's assignment of TRBD1 cannot be checked, as there is no DNA. In germline, CDR1 is SGHTS, CDR2 YDEGEE. The CDR3 runs 16 residues. CDR3 sequence reads: CASSAVPDYSNQPQHF.

V usage is TRBV12-3 or TRBV12-4 and J usage is TRBJ2-1; the D call from TCRdb, TRBD2, cannot be confirmed without DNA. CDR3 length equals 12 residues. The CDR3 reads CASSRDLKEQFF.

The gene calls are TRBV5-6 and TRBJ2-5. In germline, CDR1 is SGHDT, CDR2 YYEEEE. The CDR3 runs 12 residues. CDR3 loop: CASSIRRETQYF.

This rearrangement joins TRBV11-3 to TRBJ2-5; TCRdb designates TRBD2, a call that cannot be tested without DNA. Looked up from germline, CDR1 is SGHNT and CDR2 is YENEEA. This CDR3 spans 17 amino acids. CDR3 sequence reads: CASSPLREREGKETQYF.

The V and J genes are TRBV10-3 and TRBJ2-1. CDR3 size: 15 residues. CDR1 is ENHRY, CDR2 SYGVKD, per germline. The chain's CDR3 is CAITDAVSSYNEQFF.

V usage is TRBV4-1 and J usage is TRBJ1-5. The CDR3 sequence is 15 residues long. Germline CDR1 is MGHRA and CDR2 is YSYEKL. The CDR3 loop is CASSQGSGSNQPQHF.

The J gene is TRBJ1-2, the V gene TRBV30; TCRdb returns TRBD1, unconfirmable since there is no DNA. The CDR3 has 11 residues. From germline, CDR1 is GTSNPN and CDR2 SVGIG (reference sequence). The CDR3 sequence: CAFPGDYGYTF.

This sequence joins TRBV28 and TRBJ2-7. The V gene's germline CDR1 is MDHEN and CDR2 SYDVKM. This CDR3 contains 12 residues. CDR3 loop: CASSRLLYEQYF.